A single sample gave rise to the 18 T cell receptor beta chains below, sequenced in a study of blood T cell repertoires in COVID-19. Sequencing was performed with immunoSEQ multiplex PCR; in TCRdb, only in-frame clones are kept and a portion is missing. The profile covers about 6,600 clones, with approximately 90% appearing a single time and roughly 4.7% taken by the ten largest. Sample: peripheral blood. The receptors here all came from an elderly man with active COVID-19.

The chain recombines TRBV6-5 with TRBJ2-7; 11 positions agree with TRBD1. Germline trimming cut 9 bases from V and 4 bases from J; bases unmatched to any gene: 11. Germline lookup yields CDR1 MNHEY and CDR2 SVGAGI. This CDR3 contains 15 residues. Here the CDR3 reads CASDSGTGGVYEQYF. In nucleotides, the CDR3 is TGTGCCAGTGATTCCGGGACAGGGGGAGTGTACGAGCAGTACTTC.

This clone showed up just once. CDR3 DNA sequence: TGTGCCAGCCTCCGAGGGACAGGGTTTCGCGAGCAGTACTTC. Residues: CASLRGTGFREQYF. The rearrangement joins TRBV28 to TRBJ2-7; 9 nucleotides line up with TRBD1. This CDR3 region has 14 residues. V lost 8 bases to trimming and J lost 6 bases; unmatched junction nucleotides: 11. Germline V gene lookup returns CDR1 MDHEN and CDR2 SYDVKM.

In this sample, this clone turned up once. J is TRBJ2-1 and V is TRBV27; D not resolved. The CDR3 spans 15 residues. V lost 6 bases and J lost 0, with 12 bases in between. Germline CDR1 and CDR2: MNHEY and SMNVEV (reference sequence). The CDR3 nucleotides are TGTGCCAGCAGCCATTCCGTCGGCTCCTACAATGAGCAGTTCTTC. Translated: CASSHSVGSYNEQFF.

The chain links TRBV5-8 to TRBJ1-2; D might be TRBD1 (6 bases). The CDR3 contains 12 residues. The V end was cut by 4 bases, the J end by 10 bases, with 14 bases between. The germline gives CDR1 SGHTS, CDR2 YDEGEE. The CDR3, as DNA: TGTGCCAGCAGCATCAGGGGCTCCGTCTACACCTTC. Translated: CASSIRGSVYTF.

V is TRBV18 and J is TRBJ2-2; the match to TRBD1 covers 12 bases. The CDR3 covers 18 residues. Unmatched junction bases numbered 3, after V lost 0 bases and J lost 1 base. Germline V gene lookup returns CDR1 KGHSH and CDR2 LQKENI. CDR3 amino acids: CASSPPGQGALNTGELFF. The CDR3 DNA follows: TGTGCCAGCTCACCACCGGGACAGGGGGCTTTGAACACCGGGGAGCTGTTTTTT.

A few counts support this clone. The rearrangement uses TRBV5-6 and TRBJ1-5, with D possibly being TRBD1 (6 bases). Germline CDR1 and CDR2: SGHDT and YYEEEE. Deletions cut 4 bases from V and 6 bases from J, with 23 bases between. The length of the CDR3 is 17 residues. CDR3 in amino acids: CASSARDRVRGSQPQHF. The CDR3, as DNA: TGTGCCAGCAGCGCGAGGGATAGGGTCAGGGGCTCTCAGCCCCAGCATTTT.

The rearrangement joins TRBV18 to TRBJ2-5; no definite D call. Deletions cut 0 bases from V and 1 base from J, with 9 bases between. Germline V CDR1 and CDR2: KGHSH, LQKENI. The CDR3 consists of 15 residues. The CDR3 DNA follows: TGTGCCAGCTCACCACCGAACAGTGGCCAAGAGACCCAGTACTTC. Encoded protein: CASSPPNSGQETQYF.

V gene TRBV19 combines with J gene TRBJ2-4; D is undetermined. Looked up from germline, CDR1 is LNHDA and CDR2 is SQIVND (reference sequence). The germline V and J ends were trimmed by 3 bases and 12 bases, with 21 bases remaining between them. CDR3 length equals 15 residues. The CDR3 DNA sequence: TGTGCCAGTAGTATTGGTCAGGCCCTAATAACCGATCAGTACTTC. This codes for CASSIGQALITDQYF. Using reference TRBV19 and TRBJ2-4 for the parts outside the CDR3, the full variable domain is DGGITQSPKYLFRKEGQNVTLSCEQNLNHDAMYWYRQDPGQGLRLIYYSQIVNDFQKGDIAEGYSVSREKKESFPLTVTSAQKNPTAFYLCASSIGQALITDQYFGAGTRLSVL.

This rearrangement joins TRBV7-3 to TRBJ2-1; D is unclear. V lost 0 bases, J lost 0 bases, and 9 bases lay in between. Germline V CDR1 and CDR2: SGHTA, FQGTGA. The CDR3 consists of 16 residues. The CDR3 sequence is CASSLTSSSSYNEQFF. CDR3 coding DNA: TGTGCCAGCAGCTTAACTAGCTCTAGCTCCTACAATGAGCAGTTCTTC.

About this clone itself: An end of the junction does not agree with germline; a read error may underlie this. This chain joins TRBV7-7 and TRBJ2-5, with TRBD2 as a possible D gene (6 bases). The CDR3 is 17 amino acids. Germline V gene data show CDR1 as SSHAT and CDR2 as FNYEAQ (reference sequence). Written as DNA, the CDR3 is TGTGCTAGCAGCTTACGTCGGACGACTAGTGGCGGAGAGACCCAGTACTTC. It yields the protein CASSLRRTTSGGETQYF.

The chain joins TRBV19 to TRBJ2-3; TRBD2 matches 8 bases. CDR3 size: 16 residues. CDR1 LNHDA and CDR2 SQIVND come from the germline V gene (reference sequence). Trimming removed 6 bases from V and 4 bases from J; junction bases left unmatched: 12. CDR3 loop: CASSPWVGLASDTQYF. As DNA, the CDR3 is TGTGCCAGTAGCCCCTGGGTCGGACTAGCCTCAGATACGCAGTATTTT.

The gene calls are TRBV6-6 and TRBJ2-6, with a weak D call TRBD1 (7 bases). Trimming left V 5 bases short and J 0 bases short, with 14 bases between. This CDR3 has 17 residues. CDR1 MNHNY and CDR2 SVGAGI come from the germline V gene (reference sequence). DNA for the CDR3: TGTGCCAGCAGTCGCGGGACAGCAGACTCTGGGGCCAACGTCCTGACTTTC. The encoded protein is CASSRGTADSGANVLTF.

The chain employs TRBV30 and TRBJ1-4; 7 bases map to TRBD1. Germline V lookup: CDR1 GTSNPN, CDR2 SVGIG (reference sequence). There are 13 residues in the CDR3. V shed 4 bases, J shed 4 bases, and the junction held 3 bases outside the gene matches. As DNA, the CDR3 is TGTGCCTGGATGGGACAGATTAATGAAAAACTGTTTTTT. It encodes CAWMGQINEKLFF.

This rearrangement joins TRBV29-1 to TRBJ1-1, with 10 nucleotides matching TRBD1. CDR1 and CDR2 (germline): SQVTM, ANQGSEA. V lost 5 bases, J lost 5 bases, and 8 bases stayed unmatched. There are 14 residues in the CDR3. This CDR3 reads CSVKSGTGVTEAFF. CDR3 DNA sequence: TGCAGCGTTAAATCCGGGACAGGGGTTACTGAAGCTTTCTTT.

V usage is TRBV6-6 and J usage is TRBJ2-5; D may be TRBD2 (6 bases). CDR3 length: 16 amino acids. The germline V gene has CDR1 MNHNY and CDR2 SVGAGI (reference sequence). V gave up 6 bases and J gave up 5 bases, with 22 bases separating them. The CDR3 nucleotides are TGTGCCAGCAGCCAGCCCTCCCAAACGGGAGTGGAGACCCAGTACTTC. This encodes CASSQPSQTGVETQYF.

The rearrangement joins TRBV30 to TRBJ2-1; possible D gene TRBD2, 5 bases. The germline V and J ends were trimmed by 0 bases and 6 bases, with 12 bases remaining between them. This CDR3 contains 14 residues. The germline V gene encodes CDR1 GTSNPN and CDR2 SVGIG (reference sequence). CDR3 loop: CAWSVQHRGNEQFF. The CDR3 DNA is TGTGCCTGGAGTGTACAACACCGGGGCAATGAGCAGTTCTTC.

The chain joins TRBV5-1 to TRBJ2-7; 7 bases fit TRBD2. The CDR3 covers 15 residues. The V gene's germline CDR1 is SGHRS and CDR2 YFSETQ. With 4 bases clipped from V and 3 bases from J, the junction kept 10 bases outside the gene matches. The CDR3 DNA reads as TGCGCCAGCAGCCGGGGTGGGAGCGGGGACTACGAGCAGTACTTC. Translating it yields CASSRGGSGDYEQYF.

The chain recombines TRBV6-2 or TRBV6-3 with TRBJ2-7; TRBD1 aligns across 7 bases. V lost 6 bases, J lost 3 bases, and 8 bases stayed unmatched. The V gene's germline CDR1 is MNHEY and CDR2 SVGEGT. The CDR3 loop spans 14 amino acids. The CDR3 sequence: CASSRAPGGYEQYF. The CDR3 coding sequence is TGTGCCAGCAGCCGGGCCCCAGGGGGCTACGAGCAGTACTTC.